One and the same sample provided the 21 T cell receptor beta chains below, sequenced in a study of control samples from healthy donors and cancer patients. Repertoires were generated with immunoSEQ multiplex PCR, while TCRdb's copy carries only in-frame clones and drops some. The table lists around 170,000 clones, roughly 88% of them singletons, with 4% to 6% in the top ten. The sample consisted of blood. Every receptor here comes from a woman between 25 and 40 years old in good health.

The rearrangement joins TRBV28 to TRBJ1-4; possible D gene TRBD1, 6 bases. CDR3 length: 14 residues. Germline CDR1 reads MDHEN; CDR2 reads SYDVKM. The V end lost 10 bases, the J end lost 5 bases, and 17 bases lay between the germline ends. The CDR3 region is CAIPGGQGNEKLFF. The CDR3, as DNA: TGTGCCATCCCGGGGGGGCAGGGAAATGAAAAACTGTTTTTT.

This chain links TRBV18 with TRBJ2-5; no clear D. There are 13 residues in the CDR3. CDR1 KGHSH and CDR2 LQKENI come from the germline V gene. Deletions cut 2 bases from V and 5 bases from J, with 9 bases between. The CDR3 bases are TGTGCCAGCTCACCAGGTTCTCTGGAGACCCAGTACTTC. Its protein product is CASSPGSLETQYF.

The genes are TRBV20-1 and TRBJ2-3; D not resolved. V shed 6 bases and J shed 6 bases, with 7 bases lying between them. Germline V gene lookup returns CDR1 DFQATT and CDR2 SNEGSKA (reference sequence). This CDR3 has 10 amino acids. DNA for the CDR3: TGCAGTGCCCCACGGGATACGCAGTATTTT. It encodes CSAPRDTQYF.

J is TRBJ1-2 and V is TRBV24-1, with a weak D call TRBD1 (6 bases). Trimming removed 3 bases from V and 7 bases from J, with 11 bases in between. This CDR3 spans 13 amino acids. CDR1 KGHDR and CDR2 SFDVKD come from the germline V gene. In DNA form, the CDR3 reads TGTGCCACCAGTGATGGGGGGGGGCGTGGCTACACCTTC. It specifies CATSDGGGRGYTF.

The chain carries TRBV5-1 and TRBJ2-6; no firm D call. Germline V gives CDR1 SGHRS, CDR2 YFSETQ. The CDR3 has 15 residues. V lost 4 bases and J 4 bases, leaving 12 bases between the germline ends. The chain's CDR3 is CASSDINWGANVLTF. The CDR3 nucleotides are TGCGCCAGCAGCGACATTAATTGGGGGGCCAACGTCCTGACTTTC.

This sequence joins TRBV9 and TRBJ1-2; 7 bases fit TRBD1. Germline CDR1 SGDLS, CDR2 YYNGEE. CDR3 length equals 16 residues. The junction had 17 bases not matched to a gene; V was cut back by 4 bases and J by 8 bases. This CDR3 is CASSPGGALQREGYTF. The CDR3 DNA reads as TGTGCCAGCAGCCCAGGGGGGGCACTCCAAAGGGAAGGCTACACCTTC. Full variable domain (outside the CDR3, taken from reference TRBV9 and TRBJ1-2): DSGVTQTPKHLITATGQRVTLRCSPRSGDLSVYWYQQSLDQGLQFLIQYYNGEERAKGNILERFSAQQFPDLHSELNLSSLELGDSALYFCASSPGGALQREGYTFGSGTRLTVV.

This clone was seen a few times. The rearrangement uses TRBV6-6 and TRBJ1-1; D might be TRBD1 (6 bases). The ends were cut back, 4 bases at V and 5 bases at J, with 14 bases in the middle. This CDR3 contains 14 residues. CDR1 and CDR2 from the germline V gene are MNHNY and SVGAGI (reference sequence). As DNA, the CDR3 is TGTGCCAGCAGTTCGACCACAGGGAGTACTGAAGCTTTCTTT. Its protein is CASSSTTGSTEAFF.

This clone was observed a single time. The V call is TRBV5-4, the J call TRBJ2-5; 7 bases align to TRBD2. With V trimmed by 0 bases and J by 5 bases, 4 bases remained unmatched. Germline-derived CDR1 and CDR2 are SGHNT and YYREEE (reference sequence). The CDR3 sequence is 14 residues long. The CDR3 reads CASSLGYGRETQYF. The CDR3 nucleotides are TGTGCCAGCAGCTTGGGCTACGGGAGGGAGACCCAGTACTTC.

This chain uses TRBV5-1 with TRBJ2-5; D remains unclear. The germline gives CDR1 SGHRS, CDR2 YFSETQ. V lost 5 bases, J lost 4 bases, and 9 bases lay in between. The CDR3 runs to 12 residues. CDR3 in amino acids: CASSPWGETQYF. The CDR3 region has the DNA TGCGCCAGCAGTCCCTGGGGAGAGACCCAGTACTTC.

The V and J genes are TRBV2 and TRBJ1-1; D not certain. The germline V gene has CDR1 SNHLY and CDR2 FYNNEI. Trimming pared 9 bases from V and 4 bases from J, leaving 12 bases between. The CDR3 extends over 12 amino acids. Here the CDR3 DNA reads TGTGCCAGTTCGATGGTGGCCACTGAAGCTTTCTTT. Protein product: CASSMVATEAFF.

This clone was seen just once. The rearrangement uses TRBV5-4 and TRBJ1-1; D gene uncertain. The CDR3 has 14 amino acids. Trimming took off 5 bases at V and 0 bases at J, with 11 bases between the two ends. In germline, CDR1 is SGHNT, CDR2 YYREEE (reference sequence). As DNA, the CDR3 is TGTGCCAGCAGGTCCGGACTGATGAACACTGAAGCTTTCTTT. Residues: CASRSGLMNTEAFF.

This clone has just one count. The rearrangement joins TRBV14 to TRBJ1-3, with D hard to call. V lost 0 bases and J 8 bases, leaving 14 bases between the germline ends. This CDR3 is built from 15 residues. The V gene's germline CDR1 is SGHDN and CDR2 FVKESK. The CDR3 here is CASSQDWTGRDTIYF. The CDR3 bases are TGTGCCAGCAGCCAAGATTGGACCGGGCGAGACACCATATATTTT. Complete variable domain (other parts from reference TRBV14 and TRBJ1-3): EAGVTQFPSHSVIEKGQTVTLRCDPISGHDNLYWYRRVMGKEIKFLLHFVKESKQDESGMPNNRFLAERTGGTYSTLKVQPAELEDSGVYFCASSQDWTGRDTIYFGEGSWLTVV.

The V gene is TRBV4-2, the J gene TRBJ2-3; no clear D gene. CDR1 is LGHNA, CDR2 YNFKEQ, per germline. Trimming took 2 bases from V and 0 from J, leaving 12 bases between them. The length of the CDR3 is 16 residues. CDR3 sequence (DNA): TGTGCCAGCAGCCAACGGGCTACCCGAAGCACAGATACGCAGTATTTT. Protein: CASSQRATRSTDTQYF.

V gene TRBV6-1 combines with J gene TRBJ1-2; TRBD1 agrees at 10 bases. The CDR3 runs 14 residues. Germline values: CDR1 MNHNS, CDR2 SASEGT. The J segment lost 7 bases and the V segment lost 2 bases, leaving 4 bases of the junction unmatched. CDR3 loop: CASSERDRGVGYTF. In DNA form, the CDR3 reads TGTGCCAGCAGTGAACGGGACAGGGGTGTTGGCTACACCTTC.

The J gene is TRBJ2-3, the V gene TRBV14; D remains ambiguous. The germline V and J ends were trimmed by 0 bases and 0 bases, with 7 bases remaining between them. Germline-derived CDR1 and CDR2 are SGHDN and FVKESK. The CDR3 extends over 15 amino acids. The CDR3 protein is CASSQDVGSTDTQYF. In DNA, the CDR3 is TGTGCCAGCAGCCAAGATGTGGGTAGCACAGATACGCAGTATTTT.

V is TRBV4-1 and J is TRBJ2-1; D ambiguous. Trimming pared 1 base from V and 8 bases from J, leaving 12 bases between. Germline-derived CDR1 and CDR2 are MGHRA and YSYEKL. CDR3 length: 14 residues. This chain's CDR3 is CASSQVTGPDEQFF. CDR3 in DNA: TGCGCCAGCAGCCAAGTGACTGGCCCCGATGAGCAGTTCTTC.

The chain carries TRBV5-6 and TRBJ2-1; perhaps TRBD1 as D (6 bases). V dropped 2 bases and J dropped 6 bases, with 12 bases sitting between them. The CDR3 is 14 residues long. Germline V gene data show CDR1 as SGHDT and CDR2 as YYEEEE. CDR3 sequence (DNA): TGTGCCAGCAGCTTCGGGACAAGGGGCAATGAGCAGTTCTTC. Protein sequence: CASSFGTRGNEQFF.

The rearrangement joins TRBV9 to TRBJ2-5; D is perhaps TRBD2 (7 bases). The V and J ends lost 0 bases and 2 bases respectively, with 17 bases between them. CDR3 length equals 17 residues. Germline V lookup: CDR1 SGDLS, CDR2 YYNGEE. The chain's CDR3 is CASSVALGGGLQETQYF. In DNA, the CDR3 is TGTGCCAGCAGCGTAGCTCTGGGGGGGGGCCTTCAAGAGACCCAGTACTTC.

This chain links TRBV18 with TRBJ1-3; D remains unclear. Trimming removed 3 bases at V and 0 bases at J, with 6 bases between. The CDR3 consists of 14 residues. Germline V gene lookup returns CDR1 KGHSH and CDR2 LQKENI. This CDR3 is CASSPVSSGNTIYF. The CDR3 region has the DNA TGTGCCAGCTCACCCGTTTCCTCTGGAAACACCATATATTTT.

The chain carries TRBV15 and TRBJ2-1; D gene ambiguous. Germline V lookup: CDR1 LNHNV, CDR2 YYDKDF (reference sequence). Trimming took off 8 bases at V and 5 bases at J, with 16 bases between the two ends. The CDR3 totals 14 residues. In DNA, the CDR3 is TGTGCCACCTCGTTGTCACGTAGGGACAATGAGCAGTTCTTC. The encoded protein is CATSLSRRDNEQFF.

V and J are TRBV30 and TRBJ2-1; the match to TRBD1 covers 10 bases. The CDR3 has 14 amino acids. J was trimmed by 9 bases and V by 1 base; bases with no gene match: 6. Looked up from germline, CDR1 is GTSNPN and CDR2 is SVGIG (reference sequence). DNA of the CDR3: TGTGCCTGGAGTGGATCCGGGACAGGGGTTGAGCAGTTCTTC. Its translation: CAWSGSGTGVEQFF.